One and the same sample provided the 32 T cell receptor beta chains below, sequenced in a study of blood T cell repertoires in COVID-19 (TCRdb year 2020). The library was generated by the immunoSEQ multiplex PCR assay. The immuneACCESS repertoire file appears here via TCRdb, limited to in-frame rearrangements. These files lack a portion of the clones; in checked studies, under half of the deficit traces to unresolved V genes, and the cause of the others is not known. The sample table lists around 350,000 clones, more than 85% of them with a count of one. The biggest ten clones account for around 3% of the sample. Sequencing input: peripheral blood. The receptor source for this set is a human donor in a cohort sampled during active COVID-19.

This sequence joins TRBV28 and TRBJ2-7; 11 positions match TRBD1. CDR1 MDHEN and CDR2 SYDVKM come from the germline V gene. After removal of 10 bases from V and 1 base from J, the junction contained 6 bases not matched to a gene. This CDR3 has 14 amino acids. The CDR3 spells CAISGTGGSYEQYF. Written as DNA, the CDR3 is TGTGCCATCTCCGGGACAGGGGGTTCCTACGAGCAGTACTTC.

The chain links TRBV6-2 or TRBV6-3 to TRBJ1-2, with D perhaps TRBD1 (6 bases). The germline V and J ends were trimmed by 2 bases and 4 bases, with 11 bases remaining between them. The CDR3 runs 14 residues. The germline gives CDR1 MNHEY, CDR2 SVGEGT. This CDR3 is CASSYRGQLYGYTF. The CDR3 DNA is TGTGCCAGCAGTTACCGCGGACAGCTCTATGGCTACACCTTC.

This clone was observed a handful of times. The chain joins TRBV2 to TRBJ1-2, with 7 bases fitting TRBD1. This CDR3 comprises 13 residues. The V gene's germline CDR1 is SNHLY and CDR2 FYNNEI. With V trimmed by 8 bases and J by 3 bases, 6 bases remained unmatched. CDR3 coding DNA: TGTGCCAGCCAAAGACAGGGTCACTATGGCTACACCTTC. Its translation: CASQRQGHYGYTF.

The genes are TRBV11-2 and TRBJ1-4; D possibly corresponds to TRBD1 (6 bases). Germline CDR1 is SGHAT and CDR2 is FQNNGV. The CDR3 extends over 12 amino acids. The V end was cut by 2 bases, the J end by 13 bases, with 11 bases between. CDR3 coding DNA: TGTGCCAGCAGCTTAAAGGGGGTGGGACTGTTTTTT. Protein product: CASSLKGVGLFF.

This chain uses TRBV15 with TRBJ1-4; the match to TRBD1 covers 8 bases. The CDR3 consists of 15 residues. The ends lost 3 bases at V and 3 bases at J; junction bases unmatched: 3. Per germline, CDR1 LNHNV and CDR2 YYDKDF (reference sequence). The CDR3 DNA follows: TGTGCCACCAGCAGGACGGACAGGGCTAATGAAAAACTGTTTTTT. Protein sequence: CATSRTDRANEKLFF.

The chain links TRBV5-1 to TRBJ2-1; perhaps TRBD2 as D (5 bases). Trimming pared 2 bases from V and 3 bases from J, leaving 15 bases between. This CDR3 is built from 16 residues. CDR1 is SGHRS and CDR2 is YFSETQ in the germline V gene. CDR3 sequence: CASSFTLHGDYNEQFF. The CDR3 region has the DNA TGCGCCAGCAGCTTTACTCTCCACGGGGACTACAATGAGCAGTTCTTC.

The chain has TRBV9 and TRBJ2-7, with 9 bases fitting TRBD1. The trim removed 5 bases at V and 5 bases at J, leaving 8 bases unmatched. The germline V gene encodes CDR1 SGDLS and CDR2 YYNGEE. The CDR3 totals 14 residues. The chain's CDR3 is CASSQTGQGDEQYF. DNA for the CDR3: TGTGCCAGCAGTCAAACGGGACAGGGTGACGAGCAGTACTTC. The full variable domain, rest sourced from reference TRBV9 and TRBJ2-7, is DSGVTQTPKHLITATGQRVTLRCSPRSGDLSVYWYQQSLDQGLQFLIQYYNGEERAKGNILERFSAQQFPDLHSELNLSSLELGDSALYFCASSQTGQGDEQYFGPGTRLTVT.

This chain links TRBV7-8 with TRBJ2-7, with 13 bases identical to TRBD2. With V trimmed by 2 bases and J by 3 bases, 4 bases remained unmatched. The V gene's germline CDR1 is SGHVS and CDR2 FQNEAQ. CDR3 size: 16 residues. The CDR3 bases are TGTGCCAGCAGCTTAACCTGGACTAGCGGGAGCTACGAGCAGTACTTC. This sequence encodes CASSLTWTSGSYEQYF.

This clone was found a few times. The genes are TRBV4-1 and TRBJ2-2; no definite D call. The germline V and J ends were trimmed by 1 base and 3 bases, with 6 bases remaining between them. CDR3 length: 14 amino acids. Germline V gives CDR1 MGHRA, CDR2 YSYEKL. CDR3: CASSQGLYTGELFF. CDR3 nucleotides: TGCGCCAGCAGCCAAGGACTCTACACCGGGGAGCTGTTTTTT.

V is TRBV24-1 and J is TRBJ2-2; 8 positions match TRBD2. CDR1 is KGHDR and CDR2 is SFDVKD in the germline V gene. V was pared by 0 bases and J by 8 bases, with 10 bases of the junction left unmatched. The CDR3 has 17 amino acids. The CDR3 DNA is TGTGCCACCAGTGATTTGGGATCGAGCGGGAGTACGGGGGAGCTGTTTTTT. Protein: CATSDLGSSGSTGELFF.

This chain links TRBV3-1 (or the pseudogene TRBV3-2) with TRBJ2-2; D perhaps matches TRBD2 (6 bases). The germline V gene has CDR1 LGHDT and CDR2 YNNKEL (reference sequence). Trimming left V 4 bases short and J 1 base short, with 10 bases between. The CDR3 loop spans 15 amino acids. The CDR3 bases are TGTGCCAGCAGCCTGGGTAGCGGGAACACCGGGGAGCTGTTTTTT. Amino acids: CASSLGSGNTGELFF.

The chain employs TRBV30 and TRBJ1-4; 7 bases fit TRBD1. CDR1 is GTSNPN, CDR2 SVGIG, per germline (reference sequence). V gave up 3 bases and J gave up 8 bases; unmatched junction bases: 9. The CDR3 loop spans 14 amino acids. Here the CDR3 DNA reads TGTGCCTGGAGGGGGGCAGGGGGGCACGAAAAACTGTTTTTT. Translating it yields CAWRGAGGHEKLFF.

The chain uses TRBV19 and TRBJ2-1, with a possible D match to TRBD2 (6 bases). V lost 5 bases, J lost 10 bases, and 9 bases lay in between. Germline loops: CDR1 LNHDA, CDR2 SQIVND (reference sequence). The length of the CDR3 is 11 residues. The CDR3 DNA reads as TGTGCCAGTAGTGGGGAGGAGGAGCAGTTCTTC. Translation: CASSGEEEQFF.

The chain couples TRBV19 to TRBJ2-7; no clear D. Deletions cut 6 bases from V and 3 bases from J, with 12 bases between. The germline V gene has CDR1 LNHDA and CDR2 SQIVND (reference sequence). This CDR3 comprises 13 residues. The CDR3 bases are TGTGCCAGTAGCCCGGGTCTATACTACGAGCAGTACTTC. This codes for CASSPGLYYEQYF.

This chain links TRBV27 with TRBJ1-2; no clear D. Per the germline V gene, CDR1 is MNHEY and CDR2 is SMNVEV (reference sequence). V lost 4 bases, J lost 5 bases, and 11 bases lay in between. This CDR3 contains 13 residues. CDR3 amino acids: CASSSVPGYGYTF. The DNA for the CDR3 is TGTGCCAGCAGTTCCGTACCGGGGTATGGCTACACCTTC.

J is TRBJ1-1 and V is TRBV19; D is possibly TRBD1 (5 bases). Germline V gene lookup returns CDR1 LNHDA and CDR2 SQIVND (reference sequence). Trimming took off 3 bases at V and 4 bases at J, with 18 bases between the two ends. This CDR3 is 16 amino acids long. CDR3 in amino acids: CASSIRGTVGSTEAFF. As DNA, the CDR3 is TGTGCCAGTAGTATTCGGGGGACGGTGGGTAGCACTGAAGCTTTCTTT.

This clone is a singleton in its sample. This chain links TRBV27 with TRBJ2-7; 11 bases map to TRBD1. The CDR3 is made up of 13 amino acids. The germline CDR1 and CDR2 sequences are MNHEY and SMNVEV (reference sequence). V lost 6 bases and J lost 7; bases outside the gene matches: 5. The CDR3 DNA reads as TGTGCCAGCAGAAGGACAGGGGGCTGGGAGCAGTACTTC. This translates into CASRRTGGWEQYF.

This clone came up once. This CDR3 is CASSPSGGPRKYF. The DNA for the CDR3 is TGTGCCAGCAGCCCCTCAGGGGGCCCCCGCAAGTACTTC. The gene calls are TRBV12-3 or TRBV12-4 and TRBJ2-5, with 8 bases aligning to TRBD1. The CDR3 sequence is 13 residues long. Trimming cost V 6 bases and J 12 bases; bases outside gene matches: 12.

The V gene is TRBV7-9, the J gene TRBJ2-1, with TRBD2 matching 16 bases. With V trimmed by 6 bases and J by 6 bases, 5 bases remained unmatched. The CDR3 sequence is 16 residues long. Germline-derived CDR1 and CDR2 are SEHNR and FQNEAQ (reference sequence). CDR3 coding DNA: TGTGCCAGCAGAACTGGGACTAGCGGGGGGGCCAATGAGCAGTTCTTC. It specifies CASRTGTSGGANEQFF.

The chain combines TRBV5-6 with TRBJ1-4, with 7 bases fitting TRBD1. The CDR3 length is 16 residues. V trimming: 2 bases; J trimming: 4 bases; junction bases outside the gene matches: 8. CDR1 SGHDT and CDR2 YYEEEE come from the germline V gene. The CDR3 spells CASSLLDRNDNEKLFF. The CDR3 DNA reads as TGTGCCAGCAGCTTACTGGACAGGAACGATAATGAAAAACTGTTTTTT.

The CDR3 protein is CAWTPNANLNTEAFF. CDR3 sequence (DNA): TGTGCCTGGACGCCTAACGCCAATTTAAACACTGAAGCTTTCTTT. The chain employs TRBV30 and TRBJ1-1; D unresolved. Germline CDR1 and CDR2: GTSNPN and SVGIG (reference sequence). The CDR3 consists of 15 residues. Deletions cut 4 bases from V and 2 bases from J, with 17 bases between.

The chain uses TRBV28 and TRBJ2-1; TRBD2 matches 9 bases. Looked up from germline, CDR1 is MDHEN and CDR2 is SYDVKM. The CDR3 sequence is 16 residues long. Trimming removed 2 bases from V and 10 bases from J; junction bases left unmatched: 12. In DNA form, the CDR3 reads TGTGCCAGCAGTTTAAGGCGTCTAGCGGGATCAGGGGAGCAGTTCTTC. It yields the protein CASSLRRLAGSGEQFF.

J is TRBJ1-2 and V is TRBV25-1; D is ambiguous. V gave up 3 bases and J gave up 5 bases, with 16 bases separating them. The germline V gene encodes CDR1 MGHDK and CDR2 SYGVNS. This CDR3 contains 15 residues. CDR3 DNA: TGTGCCAGCAGTGAGCGGGCATCCGGAGGGTATGGCTACACCTTC. Protein product: CASSERASGGYGYTF.

This clone was seen a handful of times. The chain recombines TRBV3-1 (or the pseudogene TRBV3-2) with TRBJ2-7; possibly TRBD2 for D (5 bases). There are 14 residues in the CDR3. V was shortened by 3 bases and J by 7 bases, with 16 bases between the two germline ends. The germline V gene has CDR1 LGHDT and CDR2 YNNKEL (reference sequence). The CDR3 nucleotides read TGTGCCAGCAGCCATCTGGCTATAGCGTCGGAGCAGTACTTC. Its translation is CASSHLAIASEQYF.

The CDR3 DNA is TGTGCCAGCAGCCAAGCGACAGGGGATTCACCCCTCCACTTT. Translation: CASSQATGDSPLHF. The chain has TRBV3-1 (or the pseudogene TRBV3-2) and TRBJ1-6; 8 nucleotides agree with TRBD1. The CDR3 is 14 residues long. J lost 8 bases, V lost 1 base, and 1 base had no gene match. Looked up from germline, CDR1 is LGHDT and CDR2 is YNNKEL (reference sequence).

The genes are TRBV28 and TRBJ2-1; D might be TRBD2 (6 bases). Trimming cost V 1 base and J 4 bases, with 23 bases left between them. The CDR3 has 19 residues. CDR1 and CDR2 from the germline V gene are MDHEN and SYDVKM. The CDR3 region has the DNA TGTGCCAGCAGTTTATTCGGAACCTGGACTGCGGGGTTGTACAATGAGCAGTTCTTC. It translates to CASSLFGTWTAGLYNEQFF.

The table lists this clone with a count of one. This chain uses TRBV28 with TRBJ1-4, with 7 nucleotides matching TRBD1. Germline values: CDR1 MDHEN, CDR2 SYDVKM. Losses at the gene ends were 5 bases for V and 7 bases for J; bases not matched to a gene: 10. The CDR3 consists of 15 residues. This CDR3 is CASSPSTGVGEKLFF. CDR3 nucleotide sequence: TGTGCCAGCAGTCCATCCACAGGGGTTGGTGAAAAACTGTTTTTT.

This clone was seen just once. V is TRBV5-4 and J is TRBJ2-3, with TRBD2 identical over 11 bases. After removal of 0 bases from V and 3 bases from J, the junction contained 6 bases not matched to a gene. Germline CDR1 is SGHNT and CDR2 is YYREEE (reference sequence). This CDR3 is built from 17 residues. CDR3 DNA sequence: TGTGCCAGCAGCTTGGCTGCCCTAGCGGGGGGTACAGATACGCAGTATTTT. Translating gives CASSLAALAGGTDTQYF.

The chain combines TRBV12-3 or TRBV12-4 with TRBJ2-7; TRBD1 matches 8 bases. The V and J ends lost 6 bases and 1 base, in that order; junction bases with no gene match: 2. The CDR3 has 13 amino acids. The CDR3 reads CASRDRVSYEQYF. The CDR3 DNA reads TGTGCCAGCAGGGACAGGGTTTCCTACGAGCAGTACTTC.

This chain connects TRBV6-6 to TRBJ2-4; 7 positions agree with TRBD1. Germline trimming cut 6 bases from V and 8 bases from J; bases unmatched to any gene: 7. The CDR3 covers 13 residues. Germline lookup yields CDR1 MNHNY and CDR2 SVGAGI (reference sequence). The CDR3, as DNA: TGTGCCAGCAGGGGCGCGCAGGGGGACATTCAGTACTTC. Protein sequence: CASRGAQGDIQYF.

V is TRBV11-2 and J is TRBJ1-2, with TRBD1 matching 7 bases. Germline V gene lookup returns CDR1 SGHAT and CDR2 FQNNGV. The junction had 1 base not matched to a gene; V was cut back by 4 bases and J by 2 bases. The CDR3 length is 13 residues. Written as DNA, the CDR3 is TGTGCCAGCAGCTCGACAGGGAACTATGGCTACACCTTC. Encoded protein: CASSSTGNYGYTF.

V usage is TRBV15 and J usage is TRBJ2-5; 8 nucleotides align to TRBD1. V shed 5 bases and J 2 bases; nucleotides not matched to a gene: 10. The germline V gene encodes CDR1 LNHNV and CDR2 YYDKDF (reference sequence). The CDR3 is 16 amino acids. The CDR3 region has the DNA TGTGCCACCAGCTCCCAGTTGGGGACAGGTCAAGAGACCCAGTACTTC. Protein sequence: CATSSQLGTGQETQYF.